Listed below are T cell receptor beta chains from one sample, sequenced in a study of tumor-infiltrating lymphocytes in primary liver carcinoma. TCRdb re-analysed the multiplex PCR reads in MiXCR, keeping a single row per CDR3 protein. The sample has tens of thousands of distinct CDR3 sequences; around 70% are singletons. Sequencing used liver tumor tissue from sampling region 1. The origin of the receptors is a man aged 35-49 years with primary liver carcinoma and hepatitis B virus infection. Both conserved end residues are trimmed from each CDR3. The order of the fields is CDR3 protein, J gene, clone size, V gene. A clone size is listed for some rows: how often the clone was seen (once, few, many), or a class if it is expanded.

SVRTVGGNTLY | TRBJ2-3 | - | TRBV29-1
ASILGDLRGCEQF | TRBJ2-1 | - | TRBV11-2
VSSVDRWNTEAF | TRBJ1-1 | - | TRBV6-1
ASSTRQFGKLF | TRBJ1-4 | - | TRBV5-5
AISVGLAGGGGEQF | TRBJ2-1 | many | TRBV10-3
ASSQGGGYEQY | TRBJ2-7 | many | TRBV4-1
ASNQGRGASQPHH | TRBJ1-5 | once | TRBV4-1
ASSLGQGAAGELF | TRBJ2-2 | once | TRBV12-3/TRBV12-4
ANSGSITGQGRMNTEAF | TRBJ1-1 | - | TRBV5-4
ASTGGGGVSYEQY | TRBJ2-7 | many | TRBV2
IVEGLNKETQY | TRBJ2-5 | - | TRBV29-1
ASIPPQHGGTEAF | TRBJ1-1 | - | TRBV11-2
ASGGQGISEQY | TRBJ2-7 | - | TRBV6-2/TRBV6-3
ALSPWAWVSYEQY | TRBJ2-7 | once | TRBV30
SVDQGRVDETRY | TRBJ2-5 | - | TRBV29-1
ASSESSGGPGGEQF | TRBJ2-1 | - | TRBV4-2
ASSHRLVAGGQSGYEQY | TRBJ2-7 | - | TRBV4-1
TTSWTGGGYNEQF | TRBJ2-1 | once | TRBV7-3
APTLGSQNCYVQY | TRBJ2-7 | - | TRBV25-1
ASSQAITMGTEQY | TRBJ2-7 | - | TRBV4-2
ASSPRTGGDNEQS | TRBJ2-1 | - | TRBV4-2
ESSLTSSGRAGRATQY | TRBJ2-3 | - | TRBV11-2
ASCQDRRNTEAF | TRBJ1-1 | - | TRBV4-2
ASSEDGTNYDYT | TRBJ1-2 | - | TRBV5-4
SVIAPPYGQY | TRBJ2-7 | - | TRBV29-1
ATRRTPSSSYYEQF | TRBJ2-1 | - | TRBV7-8
ASSFAVTSGNTGELF | TRBJ2-2 | - | TRBV7-8
ASSLAGARANVLI | TRBJ2-6 | - | TRBV7-9
VSSLALAGDTQY | TRBJ2-3 | once | TRBV12-3/TRBV12-4
ASSSTASGGGETQY | TRBJ2-5 | few | TRBV5-4
ASSQYLSLDRGNERF | TRBJ2-1 | - | TRBV4-1
ASRGLAGEHNEQF | TRBJ2-1 | medium-sized | TRBV6-5
ASRESRGGPRGSFNEQF | TRBJ2-1 | - | TRBV2
AISESKAGADTQY | TRBJ2-3 | many | TRBV10-3
ASRRQENTEAS | TRBJ1-1 | - | TRBV6-6
ASNYRGSGGTEAL | TRBJ1-1 | - | TRBV28
ASSLAQTGELC | TRBJ2-2 | - | TRBV28
ASCLGRGEAF | TRBJ1-1 | - | TRBV12-5
ASSLGRDQY | TRBJ2-7 | - | TRBV13
ASSSGQYYSYT | TRBJ1-2 | - | TRBV11-1
ACSFDGQFFYEQY | TRBJ2-7 | - | TRBV11-1
ASILGLAYNEQF | TRBJ2-1 | - | TRBV12-3/TRBV12-4